This entry features one T cell receptor beta chain sequence. The CDR3 totals 13 residues. Germline CDR1 reads MGHRA; CDR2 reads YSYEKL. V lost 4 bases to trimming and J lost 5 bases, with 11 bases between them. This sample stems from a study of T cell changes during pregnancy in multiple sclerosis. Clones were read by immunoSEQ multiplex PCR, and TCRdb kept only the in-frame ones, dropping some. Among about 40,000 clones, around 90% were seen once, and the ten largest hold less than 0.75%. The starting material was CD4+ T cells from peripheral blood mononuclear cells, obtained before pregnancy. This chain connects TRBV4-1 to TRBJ2-5; a possible D gene is TRBD2 (5 bases). The TCR was taken from a female donor with multiple sclerosis, enrolled in a pregnancy study. CDR3 nucleotides: TGCGCCAGCAGCCGGGGAGTCCCTGAGACCCAGTACTTC. It is translated as CASSRGVPETQYF.